The 17 T cell receptor beta chains in this list originate from one sample, sequenced in a study of regulatory dendritic cells for organ transplantation. TCRdb keeps only in-frame clones here, not all; method: immunoSEQ multiplex PCR. The table records roughly 35,000 clones, 70% to 90% of them present only once. The sequenced material came from naive CD4+ T cells from blood. Subset described: CD45RA+ naive T cells. The receptors come from a human donor in good health.

The table lists this clone with a few counts. The rearrangement links TRBV19 to TRBJ1-5; a possible D gene is TRBD1 (6 bases). Trimming cost V 6 bases and J 5 bases, with 14 bases left between them. The CDR3 runs 14 residues. The germline gives CDR1 LNHDA, CDR2 SQIVND (reference sequence). For the CDR3, the DNA is TGTGCCAGTAGGAAACAGGGTGGCCATCAGCCCCAGCATTTT. Encoded protein: CASRKQGGHQPQHF.

CDR3 DNA sequence: TGTGCCAGCAGTGCATTTGGCAGGAATCCCTCCGAGCAGTACTTC. This gives the protein CASSAFGRNPSEQYF. The V gene is TRBV2, the J gene TRBJ2-7; D gene uncertain. The CDR3 totals 15 residues. Germline assignment: CDR1 SNHLY and CDR2 FYNNEI. Trimming took off 4 bases at V and 6 bases at J, with 19 bases between the two ends. Full variable domain (outside the CDR3, taken from reference TRBV2 and TRBJ2-7): EPEVTQTPSHQVTQMGQEVILRCVPISNHLYFYWYRQILGQKVEFLVSFYNNEISEKSEIFDDQFSVERPDGSNFTLKIRSTKLEDSAMYFCASSAFGRNPSEQYFGPGTRLTVT.

This rearrangement joins TRBV11-2 to TRBJ2-1; 13 bases fit TRBD2. Unmatched junction bases numbered 4, after V lost 2 bases and J lost 3 bases. The CDR3 loop spans 17 amino acids. Germline CDR1 and CDR2: SGHAT and FQNNGV. CDR3 sequence reads: CASSLMGLAGIYNEQFF. CDR3 DNA: TGTGCCAGCAGCTTAATGGGACTAGCGGGAATCTACAATGAGCAGTTCTTC.

Only a few counts were recorded for this clone. V is TRBV28 and J is TRBJ2-1; a weak D match, TRBD2 (5 bases). Germline V gene data show CDR1 as MDHEN and CDR2 as SYDVKM. V was cut by 4 bases and J by 7 bases, with 23 bases left in between. The CDR3 extends over 17 amino acids. The chain's CDR3 is CASSWTTQLRRGNEQFF. The CDR3 region has the DNA TGTGCCAGCAGTTGGACGACTCAGCTTCGTCGGGGTAATGAGCAGTTCTTC.

This clone was seen a single time. This chain connects TRBV27 to TRBJ1-1; 8 nucleotides agree with TRBD1. The CDR3 loop spans 15 amino acids. Losses at the gene ends were 0 bases for V and 11 bases for J; bases not matched to a gene: 11. The germline V gene encodes CDR1 MNHEY and CDR2 SMNVEV (reference sequence). DNA for the CDR3: TGTGCCAGCAGTTTATCCCATTCAGGGGGCGCTGGGGCTTTCTTT. Amino acid sequence: CASSLSHSGGAGAFF.

The chain couples TRBV9 to TRBJ2-5; the D is unclear. Trimming cost V 0 bases and J 0 bases, with 3 bases left between them. The germline V gene has CDR1 SGDLS and CDR2 YYNGEE. There are 13 residues in the CDR3. This CDR3 reads CASSVANQETQYF. For the CDR3, the DNA is TGTGCCAGCAGCGTAGCAAACCAAGAGACCCAGTACTTC.

The chain is built from TRBV4-1 and TRBJ1-4; D gene unclear. CDR3 length: 17 residues. V lost 1 base, J lost 0 bases, and 12 bases lay in between. The germline CDR1 and CDR2 sequences are MGHRA and YSYEKL. Here the CDR3 DNA reads TGCGCCAGCAGCCAAGTAGGTCCCTATGCAACTAATGAAAAACTGTTTTTT. It translates to CASSQVGPYATNEKLFF.

This rearrangement joins TRBV28 to TRBJ1-2; 10 nucleotides match TRBD1. CDR1 MDHEN and CDR2 SYDVKM come from the germline V gene. V lost 8 bases, J lost 5 bases, and 8 bases stayed unmatched. The CDR3 is 14 residues long. The CDR3 DNA follows: TGTGCCAGCTCAGGGACAGGGGCAGGGTATGGCTACACCTTC. Residues: CASSGTGAGYGYTF.

This chain links TRBV7-3 with TRBJ1-5; 9 bases match TRBD1. V lost 5 bases to trimming and J lost 0 bases; unmatched junction nucleotides: 17. Germline V gene sequence: CDR1 SGHTA, CDR2 FQGTGA. This CDR3 has 20 residues. The CDR3 DNA follows: TGTGCCAGCAGCCTTCGAGGGACAGGGATAACCCGGGATAGCAATCAGCCCCAGCATTTT. This translates into CASSLRGTGITRDSNQPQHF.

V gene TRBV19 combines with J gene TRBJ2-7; possibly TRBD1 for D (5 bases). V lost 5 bases and J 2 bases, leaving 25 bases between the germline ends. Germline V gene data show CDR1 as LNHDA and CDR2 as SQIVND (reference sequence). The CDR3 spans 18 residues. The CDR3 protein is CASSSTASSRQPTYEQYF. Written as DNA, the CDR3 is TGTGCCAGTAGTTCAACCGCTTCCTCCCGACAGCCAACCTACGAGCAGTACTTC.

The V and J genes are TRBV5-4 and TRBJ1-2; D not resolved. Germline assignment: CDR1 SGHNT and CDR2 YYREEE (reference sequence). The CDR3 runs 13 residues. Trimming took 0 bases from V and 7 from J, leaving 10 bases between them. The CDR3 DNA reads as TGTGCCAGCAGCTTGGATCCCCTGAGTGGCTACACCTTC. Protein product: CASSLDPLSGYTF.

V and J are TRBV10-2 and TRBJ1-4, with D hard to call. Trimming shortened V by 3 bases and J by 5 bases, and 22 bases separated the two germline ends. The CDR3 has 18 amino acids. CDR1 WSHSY and CDR2 SAAADI come from the germline V gene. The CDR3, as DNA: TGCGCCAGCAGTGAACTGCTACGTCTCCCAGTCGACAATGAAAAACTGTTTTTT. It translates to CASSELLRLPVDNEKLFF.

The chain couples TRBV11-3 to TRBJ2-2; 8 positions match TRBD2. The CDR3 has 15 amino acids. Per the germline V gene, CDR1 is SGHNT and CDR2 is YENEEA. V lost 4 bases and J lost 4; bases outside the gene matches: 5. Here the CDR3 reads CASSSAGAGTGELFF. Written as DNA, the CDR3 is TGTGCCAGCAGCTCAGCGGGGGCGGGCACCGGGGAGCTGTTTTTT.

V usage is TRBV6-5 and J usage is TRBJ1-1; 9 bases agree with TRBD1. The V gene end was trimmed by 2 bases and the J gene end by 13 bases; junction bases not matched to a gene: 11. Germline V gene sequence: CDR1 MNHEY, CDR2 SVGAGI. This CDR3 comprises 14 residues. The CDR3 bases are TGTGCCAGCAGTTACATCCGACAGGGGGTTAGTGTTTTCTTT. Translated: CASSYIRQGVSVFF.

This clone appeared once. The V gene is TRBV11-2, the J gene TRBJ2-1; 11 nucleotides line up with TRBD2. The J segment lost 4 bases and the V segment lost 5 bases, leaving 16 bases of the junction unmatched. The CDR3 contains 19 residues. The V gene's germline CDR1 is SGHAT and CDR2 FQNNGV. The CDR3 DNA is TGTGCCAGCAGCGGTAGCGGGAGGGCCCGTGTCTTTAGATACAATGAGCAGTTCTTC. It codes for CASSGSGRARVFRYNEQFF.

The chain recombines TRBV4-2 with TRBJ2-3, with D uncertain. The V and J ends lost 2 bases and 0 bases respectively, with 12 bases between them. The CDR3 runs to 16 residues. CDR1 LGHNA and CDR2 YNFKEQ come from the germline V gene. CDR3 in DNA: TGTGCCAGCAGCCAATTTACGACGGGTAGCACAGATACGCAGTATTTT. Translated: CASSQFTTGSTDTQYF.

The genes are TRBV15 and TRBJ1-5; maybe TRBD1 (6 bases). CDR1 is LNHNV, CDR2 YYDKDF, per germline (reference sequence). This CDR3 spans 15 amino acids. The ends were cut back, 3 bases at V and 5 bases at J, with 14 bases in the middle. CDR3 amino acids: CATSSGGRQDQPQHF. CDR3 nucleotide sequence: TGTGCCACCAGCAGCGGTGGAAGACAGGATCAGCCCCAGCATTTT.